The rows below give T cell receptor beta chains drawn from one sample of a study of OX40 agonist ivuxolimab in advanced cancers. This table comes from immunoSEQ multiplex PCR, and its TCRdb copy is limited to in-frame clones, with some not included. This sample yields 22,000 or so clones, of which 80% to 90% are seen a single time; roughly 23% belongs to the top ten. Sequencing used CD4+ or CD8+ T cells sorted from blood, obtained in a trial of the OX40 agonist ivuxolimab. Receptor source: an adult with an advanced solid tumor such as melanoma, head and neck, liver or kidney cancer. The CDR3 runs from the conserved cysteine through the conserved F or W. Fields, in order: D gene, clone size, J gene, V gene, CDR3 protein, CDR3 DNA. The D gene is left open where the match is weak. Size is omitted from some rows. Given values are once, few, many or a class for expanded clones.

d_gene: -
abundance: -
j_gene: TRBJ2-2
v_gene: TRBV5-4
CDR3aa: CASSLEGAGELFF
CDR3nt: TGTGCCAGCAGCTTGGAAGGGGCCGGGGAGCTGTTTTTT

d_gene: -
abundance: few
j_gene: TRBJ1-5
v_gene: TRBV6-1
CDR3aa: CASSESWQGSQPQHF
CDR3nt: TGTGCCAGCAGTGAATCGTGGCAGGGGAGTCAGCCCCAGCATTTT

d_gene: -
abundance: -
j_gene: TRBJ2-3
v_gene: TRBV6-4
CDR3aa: CASSDMGGTDTQYF
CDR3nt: TGTGCCAGCAGTGACATGGGCGGCACAGATACGCAGTATTTT

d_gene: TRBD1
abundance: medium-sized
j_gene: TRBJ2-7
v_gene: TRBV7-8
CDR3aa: CASSFSGGHPYEQYF
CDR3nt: TGTGCCAGCAGCTTCTCAGGGGGACACCCTTACGAGCAGTACTTC

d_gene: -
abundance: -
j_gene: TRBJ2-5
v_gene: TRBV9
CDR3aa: CASSVGGGARETQYF
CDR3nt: TGTGCCAGCAGCGTAGGGGGTGGGGCCAGGGAGACCCAGTACTTC

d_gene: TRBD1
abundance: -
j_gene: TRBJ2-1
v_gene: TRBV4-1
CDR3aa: CASSQAGTGDNEQFF
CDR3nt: TGCGCCAGCAGCCAAGCCGGGACAGGGGACAATGAGCAGTTCTTC

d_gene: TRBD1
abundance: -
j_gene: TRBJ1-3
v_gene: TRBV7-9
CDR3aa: CASSQGQGAGNTIYF
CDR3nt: TGTGCCAGCAGCCAAGGACAGGGAGCTGGAAACACCATATATTTT

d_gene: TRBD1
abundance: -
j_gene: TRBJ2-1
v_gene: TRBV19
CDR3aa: CASSPQGANNEQFF
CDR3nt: TGTGCCAGTAGTCCTCAGGGGGCTAACAATGAGCAGTTCTTC

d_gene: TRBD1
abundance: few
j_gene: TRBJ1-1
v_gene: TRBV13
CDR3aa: CASSSFRGRWKTEAFF
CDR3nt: TGTGCCAGCAGCTCCTTCAGGGGGCGGTGGAAGACTGAAGCTTTCTTT

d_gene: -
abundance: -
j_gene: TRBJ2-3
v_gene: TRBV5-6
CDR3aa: CASSPGSPNTQYF
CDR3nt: TGTGCCAGCAGCCCCGGAAGTCCGAATACGCAGTATTTT

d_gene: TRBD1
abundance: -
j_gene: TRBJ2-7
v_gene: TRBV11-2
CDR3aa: CASTPDIGTGVLDYEQYF
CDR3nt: TGTGCCAGCACCCCCGATATCGGGACAGGGGTGCTAGACTACGAGCAGTACTTC

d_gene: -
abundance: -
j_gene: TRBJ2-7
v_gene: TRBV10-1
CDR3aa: CASSETGTHFTYEQYF
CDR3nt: TGCGCCAGCAGTGAGACAGGGACACACTTTACCTACGAGCAGTACTTC

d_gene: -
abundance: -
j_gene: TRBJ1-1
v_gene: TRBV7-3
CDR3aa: CASSLGGTGTEAFF
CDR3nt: TGTGCCAGCAGCCTAGGGGGTACAGGCACTGAAGCTTTCTTT

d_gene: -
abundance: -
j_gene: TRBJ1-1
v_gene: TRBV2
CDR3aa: CASRGGRPEAFF
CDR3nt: TGTGCCAGCAGGGGGGGACGACCTGAAGCTTTCTTT

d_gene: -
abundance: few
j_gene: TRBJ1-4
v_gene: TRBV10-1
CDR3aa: CASSESAAYNEKLFF
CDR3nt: TGCGCCAGCAGTGAGTCGGCCGCCTATAATGAAAAACTGTTTTTT

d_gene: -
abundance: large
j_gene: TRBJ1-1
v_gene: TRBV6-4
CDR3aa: CASSDRGGGTEAFF
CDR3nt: TGTGCCAGCAGTGACCGAGGGGGTGGGACTGAAGCTTTCTTT

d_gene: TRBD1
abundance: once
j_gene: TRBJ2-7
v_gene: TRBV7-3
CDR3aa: CASSLTPGQGDYEQYF
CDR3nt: TGTGCCAGCAGCTTAACCCCGGGACAGGGGGATTACGAGCAGTACTTC

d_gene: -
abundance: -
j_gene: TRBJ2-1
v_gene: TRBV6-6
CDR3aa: CASSYFGGNEQFF
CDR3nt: TGTGCCAGCAGTTATTTTGGGGGCAATGAGCAGTTCTTC

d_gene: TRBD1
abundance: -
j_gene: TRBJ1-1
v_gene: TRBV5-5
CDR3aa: CASSHGQGNTEAFF
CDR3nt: TGTGCCAGCAGCCACGGACAGGGGAACACTGAAGCTTTCTTT

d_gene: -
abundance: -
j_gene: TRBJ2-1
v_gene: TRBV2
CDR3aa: CASSGRVNEQFF
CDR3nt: TGTGCCAGCAGTGGGAGGGTGAATGAGCAGTTCTTC

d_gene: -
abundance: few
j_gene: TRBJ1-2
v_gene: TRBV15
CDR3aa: CATSRDWEGGYTF
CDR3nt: TGTGCCACCAGCAGAGATTGGGAGGGGGGCTACACCTTC

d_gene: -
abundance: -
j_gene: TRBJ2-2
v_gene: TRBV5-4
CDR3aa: CASGSWTGELFF
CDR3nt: TGTGCCAGCGGGAGTTGGACCGGGGAGCTGTTTTTT

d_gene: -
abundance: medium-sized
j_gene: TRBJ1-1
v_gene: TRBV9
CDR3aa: CASSVGGSEAFF
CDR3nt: TGTGCCAGCAGCGTAGGAGGGAGTGAAGCTTTCTTT

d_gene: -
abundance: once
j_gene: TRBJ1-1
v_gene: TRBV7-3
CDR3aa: CASSTIGGDANTEAFF
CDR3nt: TGTGCCAGCAGCACCATTGGGGGCGACGCGAACACTGAAGCTTTCTTT

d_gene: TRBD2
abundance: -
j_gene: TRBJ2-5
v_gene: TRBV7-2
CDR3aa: CASSWGTSKQETQYF
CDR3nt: TGTGCCAGCAGCTGGGGGACTAGTAAACAAGAGACCCAGTACTTC